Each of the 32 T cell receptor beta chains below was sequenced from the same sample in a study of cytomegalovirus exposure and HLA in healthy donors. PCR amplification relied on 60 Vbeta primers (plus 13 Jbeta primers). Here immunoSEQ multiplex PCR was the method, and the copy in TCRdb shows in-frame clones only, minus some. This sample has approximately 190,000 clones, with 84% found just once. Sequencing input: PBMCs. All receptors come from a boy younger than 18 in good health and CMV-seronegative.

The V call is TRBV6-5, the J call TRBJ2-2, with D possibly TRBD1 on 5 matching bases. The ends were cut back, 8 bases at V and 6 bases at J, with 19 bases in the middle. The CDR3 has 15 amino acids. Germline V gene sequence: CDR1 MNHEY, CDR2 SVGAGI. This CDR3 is CASCSIPGLSGELFF. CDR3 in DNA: TGTGCCAGCTGCTCTATACCAGGGCTCTCCGGGGAGCTGTTTTTT.

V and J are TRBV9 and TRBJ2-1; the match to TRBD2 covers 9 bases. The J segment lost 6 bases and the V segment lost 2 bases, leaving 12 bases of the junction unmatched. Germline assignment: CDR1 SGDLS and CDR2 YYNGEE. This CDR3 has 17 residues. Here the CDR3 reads CASSVSGGLSVGNEQFF. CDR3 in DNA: TGTGCCAGCAGCGTTAGCGGGGGCCTGTCTGTAGGCAATGAGCAGTTCTTC. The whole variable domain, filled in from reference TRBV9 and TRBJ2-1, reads DSGVTQTPKHLITATGQRVTLRCSPRSGDLSVYWYQQSLDQGLQFLIQYYNGEERAKGNILERFSAQQFPDLHSELNLSSLELGDSALYFCASSVSGGLSVGNEQFFGPGTRLTVL.

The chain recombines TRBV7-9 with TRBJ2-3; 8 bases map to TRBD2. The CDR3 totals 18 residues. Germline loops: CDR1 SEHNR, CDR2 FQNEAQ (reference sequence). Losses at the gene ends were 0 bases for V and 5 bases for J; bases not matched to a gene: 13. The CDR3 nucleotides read TGTGCCAGCAGCTTAGCAGCGACTAGCGAAACCCCCGGAGATACGCAGTATTTT. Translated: CASSLAATSETPGDTQYF.

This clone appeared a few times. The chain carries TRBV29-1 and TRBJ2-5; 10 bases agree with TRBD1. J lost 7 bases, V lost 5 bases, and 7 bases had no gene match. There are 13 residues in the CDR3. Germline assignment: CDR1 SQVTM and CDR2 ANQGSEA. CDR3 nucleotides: TGCAGCGTTCGGGACAGGGGTTGGGTGACCCAGTACTTC. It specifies CSVRDRGWVTQYF.

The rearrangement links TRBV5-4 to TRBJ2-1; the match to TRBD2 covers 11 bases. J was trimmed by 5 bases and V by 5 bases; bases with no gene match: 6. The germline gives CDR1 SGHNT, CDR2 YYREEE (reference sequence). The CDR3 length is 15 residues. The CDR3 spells CASSRRLAGHNEQFF. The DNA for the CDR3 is TGTGCCAGCAGTCGGAGACTAGCGGGACACAATGAGCAGTTCTTC.

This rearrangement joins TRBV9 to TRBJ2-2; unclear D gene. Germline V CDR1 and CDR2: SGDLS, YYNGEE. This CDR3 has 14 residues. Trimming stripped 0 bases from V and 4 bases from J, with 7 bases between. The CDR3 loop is CASSVAWATGELFF. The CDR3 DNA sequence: TGTGCCAGCAGCGTAGCCTGGGCCACCGGGGAGCTGTTTTTT. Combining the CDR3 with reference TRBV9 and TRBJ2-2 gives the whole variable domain DSGVTQTPKHLITATGQRVTLRCSPRSGDLSVYWYQQSLDQGLQFLIQYYNGEERAKGNILERFSAQQFPDLHSELNLSSLELGDSALYFCASSVAWATGELFFGEGSRLTVL.

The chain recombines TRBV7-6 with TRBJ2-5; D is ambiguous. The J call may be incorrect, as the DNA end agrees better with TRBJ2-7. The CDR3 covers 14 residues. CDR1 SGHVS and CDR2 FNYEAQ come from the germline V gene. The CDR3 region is CASSLAIGHYEQYF. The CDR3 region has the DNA TGTGCCAGCAGCTTAGCCATAGGCCACTACGAGCAGTACTTC.

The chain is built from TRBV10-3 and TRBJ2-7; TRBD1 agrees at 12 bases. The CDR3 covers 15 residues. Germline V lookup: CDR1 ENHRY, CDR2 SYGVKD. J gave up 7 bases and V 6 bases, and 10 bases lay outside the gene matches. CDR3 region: CAISGPGQGAREQYF. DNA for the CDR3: TGTGCCATCAGCGGTCCGGGACAGGGGGCGAGAGAGCAGTACTTC.

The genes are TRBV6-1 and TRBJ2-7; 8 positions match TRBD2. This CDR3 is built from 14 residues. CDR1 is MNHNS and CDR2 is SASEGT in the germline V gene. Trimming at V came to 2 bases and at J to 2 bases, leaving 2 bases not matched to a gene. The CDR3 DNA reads TGTGCCAGCAGTGAACGGGGGGGGCCCTACGAGCAGTACTTC. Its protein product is CASSERGGPYEQYF.

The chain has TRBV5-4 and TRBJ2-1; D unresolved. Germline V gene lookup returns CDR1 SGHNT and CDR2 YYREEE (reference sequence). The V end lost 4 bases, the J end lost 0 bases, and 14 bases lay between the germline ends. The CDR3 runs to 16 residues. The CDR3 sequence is CASSPELRSSYNEQFF. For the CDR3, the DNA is TGTGCCAGCAGCCCGGAGTTGAGGAGCTCCTACAATGAGCAGTTCTTC. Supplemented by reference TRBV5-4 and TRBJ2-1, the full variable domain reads ETGVTQSPTHLIKTRGQQVTLRCSSQSGHNTVSWYQQALGQGPQFIFQYYREEENGRGNFPPRFSGLQFPNYSSELNVNALELDDSALYLCASSPELRSSYNEQFFGPGTRLTVL.

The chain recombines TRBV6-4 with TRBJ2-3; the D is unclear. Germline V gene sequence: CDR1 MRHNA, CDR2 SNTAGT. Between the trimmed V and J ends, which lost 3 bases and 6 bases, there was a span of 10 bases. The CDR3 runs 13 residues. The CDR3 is CASSEVFRDTQYF. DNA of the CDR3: TGTGCCAGCAGTGAAGTGTTCAGGGATACGCAGTATTTT.

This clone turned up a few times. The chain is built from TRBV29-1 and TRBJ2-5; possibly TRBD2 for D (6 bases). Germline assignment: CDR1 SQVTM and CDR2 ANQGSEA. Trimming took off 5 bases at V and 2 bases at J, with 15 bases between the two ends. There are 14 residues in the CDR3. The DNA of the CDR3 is TGCAGCGTTCCCACGTCCGGGAGACAAGAGACCCAGTACTTC. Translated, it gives CSVPTSGRQETQYF.

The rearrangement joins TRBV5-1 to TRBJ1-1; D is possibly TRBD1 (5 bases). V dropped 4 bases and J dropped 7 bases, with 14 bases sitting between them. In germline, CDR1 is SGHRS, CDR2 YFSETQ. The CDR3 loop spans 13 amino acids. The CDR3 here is CASSSLVGDEAFF. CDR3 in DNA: TGCGCCAGCAGCAGCTTGGTAGGGGATGAAGCTTTCTTT.

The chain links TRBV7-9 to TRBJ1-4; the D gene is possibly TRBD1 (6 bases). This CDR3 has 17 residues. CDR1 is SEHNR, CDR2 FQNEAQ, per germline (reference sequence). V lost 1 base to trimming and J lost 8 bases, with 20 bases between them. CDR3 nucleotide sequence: TGTGCCAGCAGCTTAGAACCACACAGGGAAAGGGGCGAAAAACTGTTTTTT. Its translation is CASSLEPHRERGEKLFF.

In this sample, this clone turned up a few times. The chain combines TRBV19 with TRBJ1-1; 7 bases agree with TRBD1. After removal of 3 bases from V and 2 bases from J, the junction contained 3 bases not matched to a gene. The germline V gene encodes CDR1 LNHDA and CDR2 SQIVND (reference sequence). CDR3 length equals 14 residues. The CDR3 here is CASSMDRTNTEAFF. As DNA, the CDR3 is TGTGCCAGTAGTATGGACAGGACCAACACTGAAGCTTTCTTT. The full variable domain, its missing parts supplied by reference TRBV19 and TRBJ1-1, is DGGITQSPKYLFRKEGQNVTLSCEQNLNHDAMYWYRQDPGQGLRLIYYSQIVNDFQKGDIAEGYSVSREKKESFPLTVTSAQKNPTAFYLCASSMDRTNTEAFFGQGTRLTVV.

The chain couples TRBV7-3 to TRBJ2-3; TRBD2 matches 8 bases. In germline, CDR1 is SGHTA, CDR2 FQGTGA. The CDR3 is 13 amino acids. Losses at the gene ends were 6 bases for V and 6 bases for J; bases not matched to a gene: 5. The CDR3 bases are TGTGCCAGCAGTCGCGGACTAGCTGATACGCAGTATTTT. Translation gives CASSRGLADTQYF.

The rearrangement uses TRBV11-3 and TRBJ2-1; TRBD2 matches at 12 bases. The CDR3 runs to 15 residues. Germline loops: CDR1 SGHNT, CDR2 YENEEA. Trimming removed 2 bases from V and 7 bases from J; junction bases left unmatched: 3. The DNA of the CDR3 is TGTGCCAGCAGCTTAATAACTAGCGGGGGGAATGAGCAGTTCTTC. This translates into CASSLITSGGNEQFF. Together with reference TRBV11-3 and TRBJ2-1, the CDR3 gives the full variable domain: EAGVVQSPRYKIIEKKQPVAFWCNPISGHNTLYWYLQNLGQGPELLIRYENEEAVDDSQLPKDRFSAERLKGVDSTLKIQPAELGDSAVYLCASSLITSGGNEQFFGPGTRLTVL.

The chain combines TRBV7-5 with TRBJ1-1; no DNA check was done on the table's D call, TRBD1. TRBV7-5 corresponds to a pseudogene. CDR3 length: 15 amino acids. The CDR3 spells CARSSRQAKNTEAFF. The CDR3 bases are TGTGCCAGAAGCTCACGACAGGCCAAGAACACTGAAGCTTTCTTT.

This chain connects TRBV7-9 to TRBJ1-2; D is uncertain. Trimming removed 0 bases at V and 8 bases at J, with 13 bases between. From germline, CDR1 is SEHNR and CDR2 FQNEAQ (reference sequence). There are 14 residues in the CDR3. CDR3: CASSLASVARGYTF. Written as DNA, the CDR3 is TGTGCCAGCAGCTTAGCGTCAGTAGCTAGGGGCTACACCTTC.

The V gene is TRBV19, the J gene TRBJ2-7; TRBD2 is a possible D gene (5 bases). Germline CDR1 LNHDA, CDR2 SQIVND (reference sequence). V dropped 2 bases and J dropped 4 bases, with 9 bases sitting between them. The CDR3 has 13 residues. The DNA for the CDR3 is TGTGCCAGTAGTATACGGGGTTGGTACGAGCAGTACTTC. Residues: CASSIRGWYEQYF.

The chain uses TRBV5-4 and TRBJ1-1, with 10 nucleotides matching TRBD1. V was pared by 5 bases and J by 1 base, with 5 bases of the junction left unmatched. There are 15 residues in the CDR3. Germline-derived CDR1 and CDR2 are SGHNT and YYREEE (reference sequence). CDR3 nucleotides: TGTGCCAGCAGTCCGGGACAGGGGCCGAACACTGAAGCTTTCTTT. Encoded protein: CASSPGQGPNTEAFF.

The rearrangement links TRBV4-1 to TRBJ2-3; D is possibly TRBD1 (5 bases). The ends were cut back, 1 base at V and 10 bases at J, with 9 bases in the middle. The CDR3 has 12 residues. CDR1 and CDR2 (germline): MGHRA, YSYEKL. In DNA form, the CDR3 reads TGCGCCAGCAGCCAAGTCCCAGGGCCGCAGTATTTT. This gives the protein CASSQVPGPQYF.

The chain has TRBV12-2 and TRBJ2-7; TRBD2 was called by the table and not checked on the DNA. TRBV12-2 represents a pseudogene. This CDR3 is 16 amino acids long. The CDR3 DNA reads TGTGCAAGTCCCAGTCCAAGAGGGCCCTGGAGTTACGAGCAGTACTTC. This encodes CASPSPRGPWSYEQYF.

The CDR3 reads CASSFGTSGTYEQYF. DNA for the CDR3: TGTGCCAGCAGCTTTGGGACTAGCGGGACCTACGAGCAGTACTTC. J is TRBJ2-5 and V is TRBV5-4; 13 nucleotides line up with TRBD2. The J call is in doubt because the DNA end fits TRBJ2-7 better. This CDR3 region has 15 residues. CDR1 and CDR2 from the germline V gene are SGHNT and YYREEE (reference sequence).

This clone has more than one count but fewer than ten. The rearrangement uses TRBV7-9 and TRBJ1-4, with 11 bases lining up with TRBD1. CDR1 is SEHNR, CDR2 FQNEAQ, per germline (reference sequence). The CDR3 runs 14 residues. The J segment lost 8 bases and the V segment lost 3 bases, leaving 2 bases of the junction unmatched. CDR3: CASSLGTGGEKLFF. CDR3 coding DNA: TGTGCCAGCAGCTTGGGGACAGGGGGGGAAAAACTGTTTTTT.

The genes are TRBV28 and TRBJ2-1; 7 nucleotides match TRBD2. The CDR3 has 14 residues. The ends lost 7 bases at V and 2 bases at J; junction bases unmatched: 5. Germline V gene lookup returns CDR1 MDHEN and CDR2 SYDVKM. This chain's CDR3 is CASMERGPYNEQFF. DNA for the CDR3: TGTGCCAGCATGGAGCGGGGACCCTACAATGAGCAGTTCTTC.

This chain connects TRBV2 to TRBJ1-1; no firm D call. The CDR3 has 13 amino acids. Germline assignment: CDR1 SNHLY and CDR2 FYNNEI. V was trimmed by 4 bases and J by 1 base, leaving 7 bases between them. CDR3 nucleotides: TGTGCCAGCAGTGCAACACCGAACACTGAAGCTTTCTTT. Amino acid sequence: CASSATPNTEAFF.

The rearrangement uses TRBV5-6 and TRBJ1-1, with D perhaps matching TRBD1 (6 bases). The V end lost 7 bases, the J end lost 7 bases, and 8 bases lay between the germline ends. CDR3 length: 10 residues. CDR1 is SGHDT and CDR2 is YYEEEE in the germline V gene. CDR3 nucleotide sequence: TGTGCCAGCGGGACAAATGAAGCTTTCTTT. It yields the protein CASGTNEAFF.

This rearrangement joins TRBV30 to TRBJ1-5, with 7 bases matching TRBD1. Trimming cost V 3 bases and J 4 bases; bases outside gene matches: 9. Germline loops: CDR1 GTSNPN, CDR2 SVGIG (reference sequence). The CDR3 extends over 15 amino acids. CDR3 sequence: CAWSPRDRSNQPQHF. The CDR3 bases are TGTGCCTGGAGCCCACGGGACAGAAGTAATCAGCCCCAGCATTTT.

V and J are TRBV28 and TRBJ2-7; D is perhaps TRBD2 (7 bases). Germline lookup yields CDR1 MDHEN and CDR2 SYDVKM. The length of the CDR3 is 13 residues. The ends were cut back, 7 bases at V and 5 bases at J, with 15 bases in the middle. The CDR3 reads CASTPGGRHEQYF. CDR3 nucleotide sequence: TGTGCCAGCACACCCGGGGGGCGGCACGAGCAGTACTTC.

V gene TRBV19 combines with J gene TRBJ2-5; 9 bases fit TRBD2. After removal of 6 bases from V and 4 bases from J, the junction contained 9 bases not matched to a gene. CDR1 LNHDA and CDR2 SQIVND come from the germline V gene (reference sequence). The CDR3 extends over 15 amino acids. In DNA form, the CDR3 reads TGTGCCAGTAGGGAATCCGGGACTAGCCGAGAGACCCAGTACTTC. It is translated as CASRESGTSRETQYF.

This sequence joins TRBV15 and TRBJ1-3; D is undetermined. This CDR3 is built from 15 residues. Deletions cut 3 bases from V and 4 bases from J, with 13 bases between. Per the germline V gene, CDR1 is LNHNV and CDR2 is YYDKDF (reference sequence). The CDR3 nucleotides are TGTGCCACCAGCAGGGACGGGATCAAGGGAAACACCATATATTTT. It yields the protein CATSRDGIKGNTIYF.